This T cell receptor (beta chain) originates from a study of T cell responses to AZD1222 COVID-19 vaccine. Across the whole study: Second doses at about 4 or about 12 weeks were pooled.

With respect to this clone: The antigen is unknown.

V lost 2 bases and J lost 2, with 18 bases in between. Germline V gene sequence: CDR1 LNHDA, CDR2 SQIVND (reference sequence). The CDR3 has 17 amino acids. Sequencing used immunoSEQ multiplex PCR; TCRdb keeps in-frame clones, though not all of them. Of about 55,000 clones in the sample, more than 80% are singletons; the top ten hold just under 2%. Points from the study as a whole: The CD4 TCRs associated with vaccination extended across spike and predominated at 160-218 and 743-854. The donors showed a predominance of white British ancestry and of females, with possible underestimation of clonal diversity.

The sequences come from peripheral blood, collected on day 0 of AZD1222 vaccination. The receptor was isolated from an adult in good health. V usage is TRBV19 and J usage is TRBJ1-2; D may be TRBD1 (5 bases). CDR3 loop: CASSIKAGGLQNYGYTF. CDR3 coding DNA: TGTGCCAGTAGTATAAAGGCGGGGGGACTCCAAAACTATGGCTACACCTTC. The full variable domain, completed using reference TRBV19 and TRBJ1-2, is DGGITQSPKYLFRKEGQNVTLSCEQNLNHDAMYWYRQDPGQGLRLIYYSQIVNDFQKGDIAEGYSVSREKKESFPLTVTSAQKNPTAFYLCASSIKAGGLQNYGYTFGSGTRLTVV.